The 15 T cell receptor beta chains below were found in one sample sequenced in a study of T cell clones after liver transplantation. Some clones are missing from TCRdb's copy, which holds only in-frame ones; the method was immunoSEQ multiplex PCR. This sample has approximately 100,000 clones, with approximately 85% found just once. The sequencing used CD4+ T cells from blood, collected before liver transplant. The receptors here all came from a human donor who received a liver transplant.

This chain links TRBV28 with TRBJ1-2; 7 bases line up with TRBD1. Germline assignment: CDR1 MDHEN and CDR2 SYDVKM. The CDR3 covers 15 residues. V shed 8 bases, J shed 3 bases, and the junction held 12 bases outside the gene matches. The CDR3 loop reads CASLHQGVGHYGYTF. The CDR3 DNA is TGTGCCAGCCTTCATCAGGGGGTGGGTCACTATGGCTACACCTTC.

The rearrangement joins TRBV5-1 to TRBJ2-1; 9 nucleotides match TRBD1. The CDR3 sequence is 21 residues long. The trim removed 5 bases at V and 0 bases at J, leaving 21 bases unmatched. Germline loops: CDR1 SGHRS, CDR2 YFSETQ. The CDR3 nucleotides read TGCGCCAGCAGTTCAAAACAGGGGGCTGGACGCCAATCTAGCTCCTACAATGAGCAGTTCTTC. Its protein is CASSSKQGAGRQSSSYNEQFF.

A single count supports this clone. The CDR3: CASSPTGQGRMTGELFF. CDR3 bases: TGTGCCAGCAGCCCTACGGGACAGGGGCGTATGACCGGGGAGCTGTTTTTT. The rearrangement uses TRBV7-3 and TRBJ2-2; 10 positions agree with TRBD1. J lost 5 bases, V lost 5 bases, and 11 bases had no gene match. Germline V CDR1 and CDR2: SGHTA, FQGTGA. This CDR3 comprises 17 residues. Full variable domain (outside the CDR3, taken from reference TRBV7-3 and TRBJ2-2): GAGVSQTPSNKVTEKGKYVELRCDPISGHTALYWYRQSLGQGPEFLIYFQGTGAADDSGLPNDRFFAVRPEGSVSTLKIQRTERGDSAVYLCASSPTGQGRMTGELFFGEGSRLTVL.

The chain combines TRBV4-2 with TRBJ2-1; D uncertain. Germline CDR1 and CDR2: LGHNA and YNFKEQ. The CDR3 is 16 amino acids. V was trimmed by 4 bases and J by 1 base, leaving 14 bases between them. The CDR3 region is CASSPSQVLSYNEQFF. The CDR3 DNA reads TGTGCCAGCAGCCCCAGCCAGGTTCTTTCCTACAATGAGCAGTTCTTC.

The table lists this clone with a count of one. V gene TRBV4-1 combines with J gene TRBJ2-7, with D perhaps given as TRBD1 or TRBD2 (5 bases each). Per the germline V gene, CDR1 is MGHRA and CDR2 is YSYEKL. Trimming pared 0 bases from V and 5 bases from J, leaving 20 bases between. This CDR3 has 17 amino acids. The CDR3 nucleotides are TGCGCCAGCAGCCAAGAAGCGTGGCGGCAGGGAGTCGACGAGCAGTACTTC. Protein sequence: CASSQEAWRQGVDEQYF.

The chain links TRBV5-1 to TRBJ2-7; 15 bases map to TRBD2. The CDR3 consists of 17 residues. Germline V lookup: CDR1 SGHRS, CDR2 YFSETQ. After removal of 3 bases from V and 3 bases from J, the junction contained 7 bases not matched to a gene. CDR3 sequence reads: CASSSGLAGGPRYEQYF. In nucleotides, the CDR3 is TGCGCCAGCAGCTCTGGACTAGCGGGGGGGCCTCGCTACGAGCAGTACTTC.

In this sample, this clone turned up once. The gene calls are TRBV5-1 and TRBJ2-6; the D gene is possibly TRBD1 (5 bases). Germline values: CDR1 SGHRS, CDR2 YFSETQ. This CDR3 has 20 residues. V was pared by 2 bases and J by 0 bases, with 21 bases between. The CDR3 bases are TGCGCCAGCAGCTTCTTTGGTTCAAGGGAAGGGGACTCTGGGGCCAACGTCCTGACTTTC. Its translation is CASSFFGSREGDSGANVLTF. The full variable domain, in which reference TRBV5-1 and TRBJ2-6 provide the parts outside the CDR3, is KAGVTQTPRYLIKTRGQQVTLSCSPISGHRSVSWYQQTPGQGLQFLFEYFSETQRNKGNFPGRFSGRQFSNSRSEMNVSTLELGDSALYLCASSFFGSREGDSGANVLTFGAGSRLTVL.

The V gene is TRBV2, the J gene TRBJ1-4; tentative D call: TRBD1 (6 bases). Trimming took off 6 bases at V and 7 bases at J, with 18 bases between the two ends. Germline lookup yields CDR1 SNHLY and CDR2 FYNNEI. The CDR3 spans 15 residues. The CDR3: CASSPQGLGIEKLFF. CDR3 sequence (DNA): TGTGCCAGCAGCCCCCAGGGGTTAGGGATTGAAAAACTGTTTTTT.

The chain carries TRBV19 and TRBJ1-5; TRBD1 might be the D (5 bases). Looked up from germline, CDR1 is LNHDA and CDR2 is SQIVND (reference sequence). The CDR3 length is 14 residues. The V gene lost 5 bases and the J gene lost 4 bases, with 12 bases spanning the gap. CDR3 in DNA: TGTGCCAGTAGTTTCTCCGGGGGGAATCAGCCCCAGCATTTT. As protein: CASSFSGGNQPQHF.

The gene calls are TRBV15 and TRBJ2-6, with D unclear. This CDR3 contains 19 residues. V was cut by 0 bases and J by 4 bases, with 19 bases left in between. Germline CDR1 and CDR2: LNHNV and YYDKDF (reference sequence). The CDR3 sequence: CATSRDQTPRAGGANVLTF. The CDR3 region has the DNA TGTGCCACCAGCAGAGATCAGACCCCACGGGCTGGGGGGGCCAACGTCCTGACTTTC.

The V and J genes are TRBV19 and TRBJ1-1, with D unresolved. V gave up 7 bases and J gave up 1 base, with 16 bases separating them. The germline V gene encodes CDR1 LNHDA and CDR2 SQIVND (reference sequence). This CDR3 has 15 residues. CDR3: CASTHGWRSNTEAFF. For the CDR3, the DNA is TGTGCCAGTACCCATGGGTGGCGTTCGAACACTGAAGCTTTCTTT.

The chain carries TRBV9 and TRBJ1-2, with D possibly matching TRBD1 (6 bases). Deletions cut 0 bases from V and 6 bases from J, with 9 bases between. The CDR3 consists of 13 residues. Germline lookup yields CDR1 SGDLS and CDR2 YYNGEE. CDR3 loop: CASSVEQGHGYTF. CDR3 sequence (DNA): TGTGCCAGCAGCGTAGAACAGGGTCATGGCTACACCTTC.

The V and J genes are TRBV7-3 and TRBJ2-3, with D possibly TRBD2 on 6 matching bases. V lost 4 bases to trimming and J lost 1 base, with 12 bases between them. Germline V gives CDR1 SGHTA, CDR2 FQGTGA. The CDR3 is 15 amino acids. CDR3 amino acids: CASSWTGLRTDTQYF. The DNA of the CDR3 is TGTGCCAGCAGCTGGACGGGACTTCGCACAGATACGCAGTATTTT.

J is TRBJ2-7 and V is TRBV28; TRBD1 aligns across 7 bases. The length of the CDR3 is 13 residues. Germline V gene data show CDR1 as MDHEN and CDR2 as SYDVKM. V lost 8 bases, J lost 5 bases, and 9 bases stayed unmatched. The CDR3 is CASGTAKKDEQYF. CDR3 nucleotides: TGTGCCAGCGGGACAGCAAAAAAAGACGAGCAGTACTTC.

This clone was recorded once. CDR3 region: CASSLGQLNTEAFF. DNA of the CDR3: TGTGCCAGCAGCTTAGGACAGCTGAACACTGAAGCTTTCTTT. The chain joins TRBV7-9 to TRBJ1-1; perhaps TRBD1 as D (5 bases). From germline, CDR1 is SEHNR and CDR2 FQNEAQ (reference sequence). The CDR3 consists of 14 residues. The V end lost 1 base, the J end lost 0 bases, and 6 bases lay between the germline ends. The whole variable domain, remainder taken from reference TRBV7-9 and TRBJ1-1, is DTGVSQNPRHKITKRGQNVTFRCDPISEHNRLYWYRQTLGQGPEFLTYFQNEAQLEKSRLLSDRFSAERPKGSFSTLEIQRTEQGDSAMYLCASSLGQLNTEAFFGQGTRLTVV.